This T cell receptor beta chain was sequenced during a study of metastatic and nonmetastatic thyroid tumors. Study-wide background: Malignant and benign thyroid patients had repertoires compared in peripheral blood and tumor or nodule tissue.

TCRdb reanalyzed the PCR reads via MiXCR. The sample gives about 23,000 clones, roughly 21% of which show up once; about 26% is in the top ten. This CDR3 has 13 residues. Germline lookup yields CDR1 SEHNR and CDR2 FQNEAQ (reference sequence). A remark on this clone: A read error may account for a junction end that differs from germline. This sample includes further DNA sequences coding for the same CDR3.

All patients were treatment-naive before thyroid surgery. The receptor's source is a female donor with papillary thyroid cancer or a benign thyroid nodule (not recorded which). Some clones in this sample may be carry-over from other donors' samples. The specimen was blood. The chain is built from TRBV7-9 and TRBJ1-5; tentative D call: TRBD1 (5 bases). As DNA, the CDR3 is TGCGCCAGCAGCTTAGCGGGTGACAGTTCCCAGCATTTT. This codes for CASSLAGDSSQHF.